This T cell receptor beta chain was captured in a study of OX40 agonist ivuxolimab in advanced cancers. The wider study: Partial responses were observed in three patients, of whom one had hepatocellular carcinoma and two had cutaneous melanoma.

Data came from immunoSEQ multiplex PCR; TCRdb stores just in-frame clones and leaves some out. The sample consists of 53,000 or so clones, 84% of them appearing once. Germline loops: CDR1 MNHNY, CDR2 SVGAGI (reference sequence). Between the trimmed V and J ends, which lost 7 bases and 1 base, there was a span of 13 bases. This CDR3 contains 14 residues. This clone was observed once. This TCR came from an adult with an advanced solid tumor such as melanoma, head and neck, liver or kidney cancer. Sequences were derived from CD4+ or CD8+ T cells sorted from blood, sampled in a trial of the OX40 agonist ivuxolimab. The V call is TRBV6-6, the J call TRBJ1-1; no clear D gene. CDR3 coding DNA: TGTGCCAGCACTCCGAGGGTGCCGAACACTGAAGCTTTCTTT. As protein: CASTPRVPNTEAFF.